The entry below gives a single T cell receptor (beta chain) sequence along with its context. The CDR3 totals 14 residues. Germline assignment: CDR1 LGHNA and CDR2 YSLEER. Trimming took 0 bases from V and 7 from J, leaving 12 bases between them. The data originate from a study of CD8+ T cells in alopecia areata. RNA was isolated and reverse transcribed to cDNA, the sequencing template. Libraries were prepared by immunoSEQ multiplex PCR; TCRdb keeps only in-frame clonotypes and omits some of them. The sample yields 90,000 to 100,000 clones, roughly two fifths seen once. The clonotype was recovered from a human donor with alopecia areata. The sequenced sample was CD4+ T cells sorted from blood. The chain couples TRBV4-3 to TRBJ1-2; D gene uncertain. The chain's CDR3 is CASSQDWASRGYTF. DNA of the CDR3: TGCGCCAGCAGCCAAGACTGGGCCTCTCGTGGCTACACCTTC.